A selection of T cell receptor beta chains follows, all from one sample in a study of T cell responses to AZD1222 COVID-19 vaccine. Repertoires were generated with immunoSEQ multiplex PCR, while TCRdb's copy carries only in-frame clones and drops some. The repertoire holds 150,000 to 200,000 clones, with over 80% as singletons. The sequencing here drew on peripheral blood, taken 28 days after the second dose of the MenACWY control vaccine. Receptors originate from an adult who received the MenACWY meningococcal vaccine as a control. Each CDR3 is given with its conserved first and last residue.

TRBJ1-2	TRBV5-6	CASSLGTVGYTF
TRBJ2-7	TRBV27	CASSPSTSGVGEQYF
TRBJ1-1	TRBV6-4	CASSDGGEATEAFF
TRBJ1-5	TRBV6-2/TRBV6-3	CASSPGLNQPQHF
TRBJ1-1	TRBV9	CASSTGQGRTEAFF
TRBJ1-1	TRBV6-5	CASSPDRVGTEAFF
TRBJ1-1	TRBV7-2	CASSLNPTVNTEAFF
TRBJ1-2	TRBV5-4	CASSLPDRANYGYTF
TRBJ2-5	TRBV18	CASSPAAETQYF
TRBJ1-4	TRBV3-1/TRBV3-2	CASSRNRATNEKLFF
TRBJ2-2	TRBV6-2/TRBV6-3	CASSYNPRNTGELFF